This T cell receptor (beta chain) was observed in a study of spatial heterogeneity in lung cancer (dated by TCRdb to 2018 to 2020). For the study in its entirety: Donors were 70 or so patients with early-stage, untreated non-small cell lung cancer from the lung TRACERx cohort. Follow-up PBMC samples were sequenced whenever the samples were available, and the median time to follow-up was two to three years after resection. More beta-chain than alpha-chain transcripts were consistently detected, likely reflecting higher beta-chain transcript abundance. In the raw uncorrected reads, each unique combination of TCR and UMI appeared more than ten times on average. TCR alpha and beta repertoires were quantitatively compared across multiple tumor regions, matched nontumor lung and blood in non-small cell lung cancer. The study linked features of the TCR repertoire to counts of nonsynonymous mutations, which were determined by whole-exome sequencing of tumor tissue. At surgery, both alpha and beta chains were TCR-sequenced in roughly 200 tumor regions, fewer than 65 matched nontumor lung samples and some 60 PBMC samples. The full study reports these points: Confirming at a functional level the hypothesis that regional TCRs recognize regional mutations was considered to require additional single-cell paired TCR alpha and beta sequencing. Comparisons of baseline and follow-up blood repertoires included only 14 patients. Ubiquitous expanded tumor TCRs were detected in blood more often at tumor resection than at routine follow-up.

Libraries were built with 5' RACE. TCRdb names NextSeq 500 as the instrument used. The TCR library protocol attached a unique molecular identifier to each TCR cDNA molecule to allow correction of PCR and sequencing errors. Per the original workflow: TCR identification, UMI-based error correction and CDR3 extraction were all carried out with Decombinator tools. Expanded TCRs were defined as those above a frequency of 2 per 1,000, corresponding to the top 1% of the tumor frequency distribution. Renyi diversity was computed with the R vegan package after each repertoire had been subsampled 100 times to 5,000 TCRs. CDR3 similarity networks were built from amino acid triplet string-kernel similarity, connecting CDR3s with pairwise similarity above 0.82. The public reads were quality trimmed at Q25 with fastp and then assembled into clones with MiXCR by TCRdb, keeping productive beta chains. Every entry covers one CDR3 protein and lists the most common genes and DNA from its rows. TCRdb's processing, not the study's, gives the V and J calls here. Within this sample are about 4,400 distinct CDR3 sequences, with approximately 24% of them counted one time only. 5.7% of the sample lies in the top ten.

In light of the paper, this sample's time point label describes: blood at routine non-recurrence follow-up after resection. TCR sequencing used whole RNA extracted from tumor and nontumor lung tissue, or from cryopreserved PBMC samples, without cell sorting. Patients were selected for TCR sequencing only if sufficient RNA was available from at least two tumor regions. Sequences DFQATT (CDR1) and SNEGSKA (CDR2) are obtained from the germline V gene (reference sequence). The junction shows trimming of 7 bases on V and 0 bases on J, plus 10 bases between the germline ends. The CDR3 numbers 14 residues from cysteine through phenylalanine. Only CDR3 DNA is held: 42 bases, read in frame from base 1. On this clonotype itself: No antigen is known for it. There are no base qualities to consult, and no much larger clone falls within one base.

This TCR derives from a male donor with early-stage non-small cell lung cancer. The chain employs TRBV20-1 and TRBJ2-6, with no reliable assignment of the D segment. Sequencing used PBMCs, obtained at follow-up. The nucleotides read TGCAGTGTACCCAACCCCTCTGGGGCCAACGTCCTGACTTTC. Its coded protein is CSVPNPSGANVLTF.